This TCR beta chain was identified during a study of control samples from healthy donors and cancer patients. Repertoires were generated with immunoSEQ multiplex PCR, while TCRdb's copy carries only in-frame clones and drops some. The data hold 93,000 or so clones, with 85% to 90% observed a single time. The V and J ends lost 2 bases and 4 bases respectively, with 8 bases between them. Germline CDR1 ENHRY, CDR2 SYGVKD. The CDR3 covers 13 residues. The TCR originated in a man aged 60 to 75 with lung cancer. The sample taken for sequencing was PBMCs. J is TRBJ1-2 and V is TRBV10-3; no clear D. CDR3 sequence: CAISEGKSYGYTF. For the CDR3, the DNA is TGTGCCATCAGTGAGGGGAAATCCTATGGCTACACCTTC.